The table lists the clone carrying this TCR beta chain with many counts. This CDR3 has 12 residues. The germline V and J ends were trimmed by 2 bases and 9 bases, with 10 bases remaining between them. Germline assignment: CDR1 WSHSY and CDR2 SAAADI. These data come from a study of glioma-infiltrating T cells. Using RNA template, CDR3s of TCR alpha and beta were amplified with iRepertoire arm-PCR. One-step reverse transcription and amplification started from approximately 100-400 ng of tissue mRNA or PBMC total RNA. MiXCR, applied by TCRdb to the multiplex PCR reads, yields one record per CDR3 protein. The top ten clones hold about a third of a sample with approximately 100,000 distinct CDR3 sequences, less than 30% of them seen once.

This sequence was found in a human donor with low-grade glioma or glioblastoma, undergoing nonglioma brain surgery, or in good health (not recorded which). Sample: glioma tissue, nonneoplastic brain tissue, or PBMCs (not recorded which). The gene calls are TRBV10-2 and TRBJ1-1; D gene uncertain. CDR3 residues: CASSEGGGKAFF. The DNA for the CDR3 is TGCGCCAGCAGTGAGGGCGGAGGGAAAGCTTTCTTT.